The clone carrying this TCR beta chain was observed a few times. The antigen is undetermined. V shed 3 bases, J shed 4 bases, and the junction held 15 bases outside the gene matches. Germline CDR1 SGHRS, CDR2 YFSETQ. The CDR3 is 18 amino acids. This sample is part of a study of CD8 T cells in ankylosing spondylitis. Overall study findings and caveats: Disease-linked clones had a CD8+ phenotype and relatively low frequency in peripheral blood. Typical of ankylosing spondylitis blood, it appeared, was a TCR beta motif of 7 or 8 highly homologous variants. The clones that were linked to disease were reported to be significantly enriched in matched synovial fluid samples from ankylosing spondylitis patients.

TCRdb itself ran the 5' RACE reads through MiXCR, one entry per CDR3 protein. The table lists about 800,000 distinct CDR3 sequences, 10% to 15% of them singletons. This sequence originates from a male donor with ankylosing spondylitis. Sequencing used blood, either unsorted or a sorted T cell fraction (not recorded which). The gene calls are TRBV5-1 and TRBJ2-3; 9 nucleotides line up with TRBD2. The CDR3 bases are TGCGCCAGCAGCTCGACGCTAGCGGGGTCTTTTAGAGCAGATACGCAGTATTTT. Translating it yields CASSSTLAGSFRADTQYF.